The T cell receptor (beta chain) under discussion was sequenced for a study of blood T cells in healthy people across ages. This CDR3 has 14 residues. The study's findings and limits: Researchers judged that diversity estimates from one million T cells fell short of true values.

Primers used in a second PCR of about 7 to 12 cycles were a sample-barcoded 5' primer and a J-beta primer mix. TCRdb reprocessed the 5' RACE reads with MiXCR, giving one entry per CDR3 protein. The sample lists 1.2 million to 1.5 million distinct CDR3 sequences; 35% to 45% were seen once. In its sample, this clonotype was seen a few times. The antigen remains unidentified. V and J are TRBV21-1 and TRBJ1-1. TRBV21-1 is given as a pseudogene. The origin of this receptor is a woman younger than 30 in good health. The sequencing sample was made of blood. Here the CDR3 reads CASSKARLWTEAFF. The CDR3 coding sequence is TGTGCCAGCAGCAAAGCGCGATTGTGGACTGAAGCTTTCTTT.